The 13 T cell receptor beta chains below were found in one sample sequenced in a study of blood T cell repertoires in COVID-19. Some clones are missing from TCRdb's copy, which holds only in-frame ones; the method was immunoSEQ multiplex PCR. The sample shows approximately 130,000 clones, more than 80% of them seen only once. Sequencing input: peripheral blood. All receptors derive from a human donor in a cohort sampled during active COVID-19.

Comments on this clone: At the DNA level, this CDR3 is encoded by other sequences in the same sample as well. The gene calls are TRBV12-3 or TRBV12-4 and TRBJ1-5, with D possibly matching TRBD1 (6 bases). V lost 2 bases and J lost 4, with 6 bases in between. This CDR3 comprises 13 residues. As DNA, the CDR3 is TGTGCCAGCAGTTTAAGGGGGAATCAGCCCCAGCATTTT. It yields the protein CASSLRGNQPQHF.

V usage is TRBV2 and J usage is TRBJ1-5; D uncertain. V shed 8 bases and J shed 0 bases, with 14 bases lying between them. Looked up from germline, CDR1 is SNHLY and CDR2 is FYNNEI. The CDR3 consists of 15 residues. In DNA form, the CDR3 reads TGTGCCAGCCGATCGACAAGATATAGCAATCAGCCCCAGCATTTT. Translated, it gives CASRSTRYSNQPQHF.

This clone occurred once. The chain carries TRBV6-5 and TRBJ1-3; 9 bases fit TRBD1. Germline loops: CDR1 MNHEY, CDR2 SVGAGI. CDR3 length: 15 amino acids. The ends lost 6 bases at V and 2 bases at J; junction bases unmatched: 5. CDR3 sequence: CASSGQGLTGNTIYF. The CDR3 coding sequence is TGTGCCAGCAGCGGACAGGGGCTTACTGGAAACACCATATATTTT.

V gene TRBV7-2 combines with J gene TRBJ2-2, with 8 bases aligning to TRBD1. V lost 2 bases, J lost 1 base, and 9 bases stayed unmatched. Germline V lookup: CDR1 SGHTA, CDR2 FQGNSA. This CDR3 region has 18 residues. CDR3 nucleotides: TGTGCCAGCAGCTTACACTCCAGGGGGCTTGGGAACACCGGGGAGCTGTTTTTT. This sequence encodes CASSLHSRGLGNTGELFF.

The CDR3 DNA reads TGCAGCGTAGAATCCGGGACAGGGGTAGCCAAAAACATTCAGTACTTC. This sequence encodes CSVESGTGVAKNIQYF. The J gene is TRBJ2-4, the V gene TRBV29-1; 10 bases align to TRBD1. With 6 bases clipped from V and 0 bases from J, the junction kept 8 bases outside the gene matches. Germline V lookup: CDR1 SQVTM, CDR2 ANQGSEA. CDR3 length: 16 amino acids.

Written as DNA, the CDR3 is TGTGCCAGCAGCGTCGTAGCGGGGGGCCCATCCAATGAGCAGTTCTTC. Amino acids: CASSVVAGGPSNEQFF. The J gene is TRBJ2-1, the V gene TRBV9, with TRBD2 matching over 10 bases. Germline loops: CDR1 SGDLS, CDR2 YYNGEE. V trimming: 2 bases; J trimming: 6 bases; junction bases outside the gene matches: 8. CDR3 length: 16 amino acids. Filled out from reference TRBV9 and TRBJ2-1, the complete variable domain reads DSGVTQTPKHLITATGQRVTLRCSPRSGDLSVYWYQQSLDQGLQFLIQYYNGEERAKGNILERFSAQQFPDLHSELNLSSLELGDSALYFCASSVVAGGPSNEQFFGPGTRLTVL.

The chain links TRBV6-5 to TRBJ1-1; 9 positions agree with TRBD1. There are 13 residues in the CDR3. The V gene's germline CDR1 is MNHEY and CDR2 SVGAGI. V gave up 7 bases and J gave up 8 bases; unmatched junction bases: 8. The CDR3 coding sequence is TGTGCCAGCACCCCGGGACAGGGATACGAAGCTTTCTTT. It codes for CASTPGQGYEAFF.

This chain joins TRBV5-4 and TRBJ2-3; D is unclear. V was pared by 0 bases and J by 10 bases, with 12 bases between. Looked up from germline, CDR1 is SGHNT and CDR2 is YYREEE (reference sequence). The CDR3 consists of 13 residues. CDR3: CASSLERDIAQYF. DNA for the CDR3: TGTGCCAGCAGCTTGGAGCGAGATATAGCGCAGTATTTT.

The chain links TRBV2 to TRBJ2-1; a weak D match, TRBD1 (7 bases). This CDR3 is built from 13 residues. Germline loops: CDR1 SNHLY, CDR2 FYNNEI. The germline V and J ends were trimmed by 6 bases and 9 bases, with 15 bases remaining between them. CDR3 DNA: TGTGCCAGCAGCGCGCCAGGGGGAGGTGAGCAGTTCTTC. Translating gives CASSAPGGGEQFF. Supplemented by reference TRBV2 and TRBJ2-1, the full variable domain reads EPEVTQTPSHQVTQMGQEVILRCVPISNHLYFYWYRQILGQKVEFLVSFYNNEISEKSEIFDDQFSVERPDGSNFTLKIRSTKLEDSAMYFCASSAPGGGEQFFGPGTRLTVL.

V usage is TRBV30 and J usage is TRBJ2-7; the D gene is possibly TRBD1 (6 bases). The V gene's germline CDR1 is GTSNPN and CDR2 SVGIG (reference sequence). The CDR3 runs 11 residues. Trimming took 4 bases from V and 3 from J, leaving 7 bases between them. CDR3 in DNA: TGTGCCTGGACGGACAGCTACGAGCAGTACTTC. This translates into CAWTDSYEQYF.

The rearrangement uses TRBV12-3 or TRBV12-4 and TRBJ2-7, with D possibly matching TRBD2 (7 bases). The CDR3 loop spans 11 amino acids. Trimming removed 3 bases from V and 8 bases from J, with 8 bases in between. DNA for the CDR3: TGTGCCAGCAGTTTGGGGGGGCAGCAGTACTTC. The encoded protein is CASSLGGQQYF.

The chain carries TRBV7-2 and TRBJ2-5, with 9 bases fitting TRBD1. J gave up 5 bases and V 1 base, and 8 bases lay outside the gene matches. The V gene's germline CDR1 is SGHTA and CDR2 FQGNSA. This CDR3 has 16 residues. This CDR3 is CASSLDRGHRSETQYF. The CDR3 nucleotides are TGTGCCAGCAGCTTAGACAGGGGGCACCGTAGCGAGACCCAGTACTTC. The full variable domain, completed using reference TRBV7-2 and TRBJ2-5, is GAGVSQSPSNKVTEKGKDVELRCDPISGHTALYWYRQSLGQGLEFLIYFQGNSAPDKSGLPSDRFSAERTGGSVSTLTIQRTQQEDSAVYLCASSLDRGHRSETQYFGPGTRLLVL.

The chain is built from TRBV5-6 and TRBJ2-4; D call uncertain. Per germline, CDR1 SGHDT and CDR2 YYEEEE. Trimming pared 4 bases from V and 6 bases from J, leaving 11 bases between. The CDR3 runs 13 residues. In nucleotides, the CDR3 is TGTGCCAGCAGCCCAGACAACCGAAACATTCAGTACTTC. It translates to CASSPDNRNIQYF.